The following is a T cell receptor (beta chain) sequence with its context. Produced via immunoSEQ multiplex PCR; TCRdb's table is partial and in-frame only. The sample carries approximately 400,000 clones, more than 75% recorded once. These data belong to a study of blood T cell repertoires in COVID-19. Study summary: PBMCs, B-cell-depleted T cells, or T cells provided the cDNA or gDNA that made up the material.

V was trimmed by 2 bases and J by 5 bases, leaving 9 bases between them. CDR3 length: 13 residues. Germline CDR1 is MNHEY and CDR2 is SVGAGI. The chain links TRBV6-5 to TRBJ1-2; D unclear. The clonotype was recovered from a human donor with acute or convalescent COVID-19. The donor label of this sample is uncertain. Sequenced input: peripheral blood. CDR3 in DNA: TGTGCCAGCAGTTACCAGACTGCATATGGCTACACCTTC. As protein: CASSYQTAYGYTF.